Shown below are 3 T cell receptor beta chains from a single sample sequenced in a study of blood T cell repertoires in COVID-19. Only in-frame clones appear in the TCRdb table, and some are missing; sequencing was by immunoSEQ multiplex PCR. This table holds 200,000 to 250,000 clones, 85% to 90% found once. Sequenced: peripheral blood. The receptors originated from a man under 40 with COVID-19, enrolled during active disease.

The chain is built from TRBV27 and TRBJ2-1; 10 bases match TRBD2. Unmatched junction bases numbered 10, after V lost 4 bases and J lost 4 bases. The CDR3 runs to 17 residues. CDR1 and CDR2 (germline): MNHEY, SMNVEV (reference sequence). The CDR3 coding sequence is TGTGCCAGCAGTTCGAGCGGGGGGGCCTGGGGATACAATGAGCAGTTCTTC. Translation: CASSSSGGAWGYNEQFF.

The chain carries TRBV15 and TRBJ2-7; maybe TRBD2 (5 bases). CDR1 is LNHNV, CDR2 YYDKDF, per germline (reference sequence). This CDR3 region has 17 residues. Trimming cost V 3 bases and J 5 bases, with 23 bases left between them. DNA of the CDR3: TGTGCCACCAGCAGGCTATACGTGGCGGGTTCTCACAACGAGCAGTACTTC. The encoded protein is CATSRLYVAGSHNEQYF.

This chain links TRBV4-2 with TRBJ1-1; 8 nucleotides line up with TRBD1. The CDR3 sequence is 16 residues long. The trim removed 0 bases at V and 3 bases at J, leaving 6 bases unmatched. CDR1 is LGHNA, CDR2 YNFKEQ, per germline. This chain's CDR3 is CASSQESQGVDTEAFF. As DNA, the CDR3 is TGTGCCAGCAGCCAAGAATCACAGGGGGTTGACACTGAAGCTTTCTTT.